Reported below is one TCR beta chain. The germline CDR1 and CDR2 sequences are SGHTA and FQGNSA. CDR3 length: 16 amino acids. Trimming removed 5 bases from V and 0 bases from J; junction bases left unmatched: 6. This sample is drawn from a study of shared T cell receptors in the human thymus. The assay was immunoSEQ multiplex PCR, and TCRdb's table has in-frame clones only and misses some. The table records about 730,000 clones, approximately 85% of them present only once. This same sample was also part of a study on human thymus T cells.

Specimen: thymocytes. The J gene is TRBJ2-3, the V gene TRBV7-2; 9 bases are shared with TRBD2. The clonotype comes from a girl under two years old with a congenital heart defect. The CDR3 sequence is CASSLCSGGSTDTQYF. In DNA, the CDR3 is TGTGCCAGCAGCCTATGTAGCGGGGGTAGCACAGATACGCAGTATTTT.